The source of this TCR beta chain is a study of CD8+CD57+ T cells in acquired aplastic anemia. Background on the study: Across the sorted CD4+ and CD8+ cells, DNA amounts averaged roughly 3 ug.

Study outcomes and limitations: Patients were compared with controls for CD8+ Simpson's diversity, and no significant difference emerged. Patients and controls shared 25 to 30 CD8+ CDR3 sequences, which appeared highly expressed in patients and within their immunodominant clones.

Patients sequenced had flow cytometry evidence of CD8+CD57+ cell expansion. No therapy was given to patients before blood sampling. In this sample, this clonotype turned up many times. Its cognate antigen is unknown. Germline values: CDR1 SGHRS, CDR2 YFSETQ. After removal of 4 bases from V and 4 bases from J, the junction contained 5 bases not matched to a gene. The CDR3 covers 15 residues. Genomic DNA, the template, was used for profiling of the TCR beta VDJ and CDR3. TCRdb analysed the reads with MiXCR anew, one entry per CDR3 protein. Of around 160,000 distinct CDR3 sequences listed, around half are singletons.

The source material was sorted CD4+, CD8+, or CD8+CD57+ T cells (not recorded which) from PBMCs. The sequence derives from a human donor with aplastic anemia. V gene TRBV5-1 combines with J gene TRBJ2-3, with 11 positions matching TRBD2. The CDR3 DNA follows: TGCGCCAGCAGCCCGGGACTAGCGGCGTCAGATACGCAGTATTTT. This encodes CASSPGLAASDTQYF.